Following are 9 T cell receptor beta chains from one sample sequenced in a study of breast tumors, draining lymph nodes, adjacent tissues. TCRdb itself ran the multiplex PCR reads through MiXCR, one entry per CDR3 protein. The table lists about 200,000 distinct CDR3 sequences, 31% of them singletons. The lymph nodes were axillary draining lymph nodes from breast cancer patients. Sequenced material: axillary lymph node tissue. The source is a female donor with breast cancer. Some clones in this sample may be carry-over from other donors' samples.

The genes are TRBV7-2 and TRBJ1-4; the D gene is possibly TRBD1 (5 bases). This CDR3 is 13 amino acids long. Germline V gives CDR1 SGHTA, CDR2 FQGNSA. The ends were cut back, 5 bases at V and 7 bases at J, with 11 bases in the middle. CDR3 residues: CASSHDRSEKLFF. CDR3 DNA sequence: TGTGCCAGCAGCCACGACAGAAGTGAAAAACTGTTTTTT.

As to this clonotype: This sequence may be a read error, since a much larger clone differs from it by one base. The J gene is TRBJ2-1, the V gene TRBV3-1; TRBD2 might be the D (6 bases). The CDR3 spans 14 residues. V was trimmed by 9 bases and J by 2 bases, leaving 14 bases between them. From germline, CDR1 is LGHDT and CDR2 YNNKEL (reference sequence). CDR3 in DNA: TGTGCCAGAAACCGGAGGGGCACCTACAATGAGCAGTTCTTC. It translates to CARNRRGTYNEQFF.

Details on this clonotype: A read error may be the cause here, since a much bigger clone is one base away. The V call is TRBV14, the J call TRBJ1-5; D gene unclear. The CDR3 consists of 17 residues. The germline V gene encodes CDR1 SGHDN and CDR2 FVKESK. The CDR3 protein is CASSQDVPRSSNPPQHF. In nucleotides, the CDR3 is TGTGCCAGCAGCCAAGACGTCCCCAGGTCCAGCAATCCGCCCCAGCATTTT.

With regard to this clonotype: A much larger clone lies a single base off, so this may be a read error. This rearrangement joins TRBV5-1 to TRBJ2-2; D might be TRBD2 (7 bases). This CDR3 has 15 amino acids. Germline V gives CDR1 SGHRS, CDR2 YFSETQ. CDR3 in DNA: TGCGCCGGCAGCTTTGCGGGGGCCCCCGGCGGGGAGCTGTTTTTT. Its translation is CAGSFAGAPGGELFF.

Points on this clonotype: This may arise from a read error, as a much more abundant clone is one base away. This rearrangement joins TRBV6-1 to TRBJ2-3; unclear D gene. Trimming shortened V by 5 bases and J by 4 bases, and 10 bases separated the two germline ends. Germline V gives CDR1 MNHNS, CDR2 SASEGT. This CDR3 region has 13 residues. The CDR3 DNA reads TGTGCCAGCAGTCACCAACTCCCAGATACGCAGTATTTT. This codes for CASSHQLPDTQYF.

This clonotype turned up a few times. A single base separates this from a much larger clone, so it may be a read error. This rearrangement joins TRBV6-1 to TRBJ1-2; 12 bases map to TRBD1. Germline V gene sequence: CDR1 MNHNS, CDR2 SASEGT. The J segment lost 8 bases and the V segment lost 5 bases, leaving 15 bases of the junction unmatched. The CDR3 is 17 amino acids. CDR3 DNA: TGTGCCAGCAGTCAGATCGGGACAGGGGGCGCAACTGGAGGCTACACCTTC. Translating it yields CASSQIGTGGATGGYTF.

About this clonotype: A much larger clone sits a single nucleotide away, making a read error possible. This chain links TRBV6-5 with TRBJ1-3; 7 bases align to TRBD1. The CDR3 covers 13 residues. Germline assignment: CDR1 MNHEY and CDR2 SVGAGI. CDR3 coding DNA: TGTGCCAGTAGGGACAGTTTTGGAAACGCCATATATTTT. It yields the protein CASRDSFGNAIYF.

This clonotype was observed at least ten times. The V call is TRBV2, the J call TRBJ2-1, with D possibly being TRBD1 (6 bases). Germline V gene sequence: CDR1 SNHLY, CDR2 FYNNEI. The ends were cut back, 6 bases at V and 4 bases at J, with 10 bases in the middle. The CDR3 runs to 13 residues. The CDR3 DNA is TGTGCCAGCAGCGGCAGGGGTTACAATGAGCAGTTCTTC. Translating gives CASSGRGYNEQFF.

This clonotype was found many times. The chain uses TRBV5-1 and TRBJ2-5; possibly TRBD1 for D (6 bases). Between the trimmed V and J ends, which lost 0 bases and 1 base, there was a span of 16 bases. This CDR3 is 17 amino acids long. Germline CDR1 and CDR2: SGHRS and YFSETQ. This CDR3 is CASSLGLDRQLQETQYF. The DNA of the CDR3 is TGCGCCAGCAGCTTGGGGTTGGACAGACAACTCCAAGAGACCCAGTACTTC.